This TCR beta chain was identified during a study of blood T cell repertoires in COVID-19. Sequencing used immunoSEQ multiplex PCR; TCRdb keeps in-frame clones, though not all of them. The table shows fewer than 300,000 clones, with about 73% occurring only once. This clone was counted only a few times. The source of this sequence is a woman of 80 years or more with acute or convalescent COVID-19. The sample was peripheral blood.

In nucleotides, the CDR3 is TGTGCCAGCAGTGAACCCCTCTACGAGCAGTACTTC. This gives the protein CASSEPLYEQYF. The chain links TRBV2 to TRBJ2-7; D gene ambiguous. CDR1 and CDR2 from the germline V gene are SNHLY and FYNNEI. There are 12 residues in the CDR3. V lost 2 bases and J 3 bases, leaving 5 bases between the germline ends.